These 29 T cell receptor beta chains were sequenced from one sample in a study of blood T cell repertoires in COVID-19. Sequenced by immunoSEQ multiplex PCR; TCRdb stores in-frame clones only, minus some. The sample lists 190,000 or so clones, roughly four fifths seen once, with less than 8.5% in the top ten. The source material was PBMCs or T cells enriched from blood (not recorded which). These receptor sequences come from a middle-aged man who had recovered from COVID-19.

The rearrangement joins TRBV4-3 to TRBJ1-2; 7 nucleotides line up with TRBD1. Germline V gives CDR1 LGHNA, CDR2 YSLEER. CDR3 length equals 16 residues. V lost 3 bases and J lost 2; bases outside the gene matches: 9. The DNA for the CDR3 is TGCGCCAGCAGCCAGGTACGGGACAGCTTCAACTATGGCTACACCTTC. This codes for CASSQVRDSFNYGYTF.

The chain links TRBV7-8 to TRBJ1-1; 9 positions match TRBD1. Germline values: CDR1 SGHVS, CDR2 FQNEAQ. The CDR3 length is 15 residues. Trimming at V came to 5 bases and at J to 5 bases, leaving 9 bases not matched to a gene. Written as DNA, the CDR3 is TGTGCCAGCAGCAGAGGGACAGGGAAATTTACTGAAGCTTTCTTT. This encodes CASSRGTGKFTEAFF.

V usage is TRBV3-1 (or the pseudogene TRBV3-2) and J usage is TRBJ1-2; D gene uncertain. Trimming removed 0 bases from V and 7 bases from J, with 12 bases in between. Germline CDR1 LGHDT, CDR2 YNNKEL (reference sequence). The CDR3 length is 14 residues. CDR3 in amino acids: CASSQDAAVSGYTF. The CDR3 DNA sequence: TGTGCCAGCAGCCAAGATGCGGCAGTGTCTGGCTACACCTTC.

The J gene is TRBJ1-6, the V gene TRBV5-4; TRBD1 might be the D (6 bases). This CDR3 is 14 amino acids long. Germline CDR1 is SGHNT and CDR2 is YYREEE (reference sequence). V was cut by 2 bases and J by 7 bases, with 10 bases left in between. The CDR3 sequence is CASSLQGGNSPLHF. DNA of the CDR3: TGTGCCAGCAGCTTACAGGGCGGCAATTCACCCCTCCACTTT.

V is TRBV9 and J is TRBJ1-5, with D uncertain. This CDR3 spans 13 amino acids. The V gene's germline CDR1 is SGDLS and CDR2 YYNGEE. V lost 0 bases and J 4 bases, leaving 5 bases between the germline ends. CDR3 nucleotides: TGTGCCAGCAGCGTAGATCAGAATCAGCCCCAGCATTTT. Translated: CASSVDQNQPQHF.

This chain links TRBV6-6 with TRBJ1-5; D is perhaps TRBD1 (5 bases). The germline V gene encodes CDR1 MNHNY and CDR2 SVGAGI (reference sequence). Trimming left V 6 bases short and J 2 bases short, with 8 bases between. This CDR3 has 13 residues. CDR3 bases: TGTGCCAGCAGGGGGACTGGCAATCAGCCCCAGCATTTT. Translated: CASRGTGNQPQHF.

In its sample, this clone was seen a few times. This chain joins TRBV11-2 and TRBJ1-2; D gene uncertain. Germline CDR1 is SGHAT and CDR2 is FQNNGV. The CDR3 sequence is 14 residues long. With 5 bases removed from V and 4 bases from J, the gap between germline ends came to 14 bases. CDR3 nucleotide sequence: TGTGCCAGCAGCCAAACGCCGATGAGCTATGGCTACACCTTC. The encoded protein is CASSQTPMSYGYTF.

This sequence joins TRBV29-1 and TRBJ2-3; tentative D call: TRBD2 (6 bases). The CDR3 has 14 residues. The V gene lost 6 bases and the J gene lost 2 bases, with 15 bases spanning the gap. Germline assignment: CDR1 SQVTM and CDR2 ANQGSEA. The DNA for the CDR3 is TGCAGCGTGGCCCCGGGACTTCACACAGATACGCAGTATTTT. Amino acids: CSVAPGLHTDTQYF.

This sequence joins TRBV30 and TRBJ2-7; 8 nucleotides match TRBD1. V trimming: 5 bases; J trimming: 3 bases; junction bases outside the gene matches: 9. The CDR3 is 14 amino acids. Per the germline V gene, CDR1 is GTSNPN and CDR2 is SVGIG (reference sequence). CDR3 sequence (DNA): TGTGCCTGGCGGTCAGGACAGGGATTCTACGAGCAGTACTTC. Encoded protein: CAWRSGQGFYEQYF.

J is TRBJ1-6 and V is TRBV18; D is unresolved. CDR1 is KGHSH and CDR2 is LQKENI in the germline V gene. Trimming shortened V by 1 base and J by 9 bases, and 13 bases separated the two germline ends. The CDR3 extends over 15 amino acids. CDR3 in amino acids: CASSPRFGEGSPLHF. Written as DNA, the CDR3 is TGTGCCAGCTCACCACGGTTCGGGGAAGGTTCACCCCTCCACTTT.

The chain recombines TRBV24-1 with TRBJ1-2, with D tentatively TRBD1 (6 bases). The germline V and J ends were trimmed by 3 bases and 6 bases, with 10 bases remaining between them. Looked up from germline, CDR1 is KGHDR and CDR2 is SFDVKD. The CDR3 has 13 residues. In nucleotides, the CDR3 is TGTGCCACCAGTGATGGAAACAGGGATGGCTACACCTTC. Encoded protein: CATSDGNRDGYTF.

This clone was detected only a few times. The sample holds other DNA sequences that translate to the same CDR3. The J gene is TRBJ2-7, the V gene TRBV10-3, with 7 bases that match TRBD1. The length of the CDR3 is 14 residues. V lost 4 bases, J lost 3 bases, and 6 bases stayed unmatched. Germline CDR1 ENHRY, CDR2 SYGVKD. The CDR3 coding sequence is TGTGCCATCAGTGTAGGGACAGATTTCTACGAGCAGTACTTC. It is translated as CAISVGTDFYEQYF.

The chain links TRBV30 to TRBJ1-1; D is uncertain. In germline, CDR1 is GTSNPN, CDR2 SVGIG (reference sequence). V lost 0 bases and J lost 1, with 9 bases in between. This CDR3 spans 14 amino acids. The CDR3 protein is CAWSVITGNTEAFF. The CDR3 DNA is TGTGCCTGGAGTGTGATAACGGGGAACACTGAAGCTTTCTTT.

The chain carries TRBV19 and TRBJ2-2; TRBD2 matches at 7 bases. Losses at the gene ends were 6 bases for V and 5 bases for J; bases not matched to a gene: 6. The germline CDR1 and CDR2 sequences are LNHDA and SQIVND (reference sequence). The CDR3 runs 14 residues. CDR3 loop: CASSFRGETGELFF. For the CDR3, the DNA is TGTGCCAGTAGCTTTCGGGGGGAGACCGGGGAGCTGTTTTTT.

This sequence joins TRBV30 and TRBJ2-7; D is unresolved. This CDR3 is 12 amino acids long. V was trimmed by 1 base and J by 7 bases, leaving 11 bases between them. Germline V gene data show CDR1 as GTSNPN and CDR2 as SVGIG (reference sequence). For the CDR3, the DNA is TGTGCCTGGAGTGATTGGGCAGAGGAGCAGTACTTC. Translated, it gives CAWSDWAEEQYF. Full variable domain (missing parts from reference TRBV30 and TRBJ2-7): SQTIHQWPATLVQPVGSPLSLECTVEGTSNPNLYWYRQAAGRGLQLLFYSVGIGQISSEVPQNLSASRPQDRQFILSSKKLLLSDSGFYLCAWSDWAEEQYFGPGTRLTVT.

This clone was seen once. CDR3 sequence reads: CASSSDRAIEAFF. CDR3 coding DNA: TGTGCCAGCAGCTCGGACAGGGCCATTGAAGCTTTCTTT. V and J are TRBV5-4 and TRBJ1-1, with 8 bases fitting TRBD1. The trim removed 3 bases at V and 7 bases at J, leaving 5 bases unmatched. CDR1 is SGHNT and CDR2 is YYREEE in the germline V gene (reference sequence). The CDR3 spans 13 residues.

The chain carries TRBV5-6 and TRBJ1-5; a weak D match, TRBD1 (5 bases). Germline V CDR1 and CDR2: SGHDT, YYEEEE. This CDR3 has 13 amino acids. The germline V and J ends were trimmed by 0 bases and 6 bases, with 7 bases remaining between them. The CDR3 region has the DNA TGTGCCAGCAGCTTGGCCAGGGCTCAGCCCCAGCATTTT. Its protein is CASSLARAQPQHF.

This clone was picked up a small number of times. The rearrangement joins TRBV20-1 to TRBJ1-2; D possibly corresponds to TRBD1 (6 bases). The CDR3 spans 15 residues. Trimming took 3 bases from V and 0 from J, leaving 14 bases between them. Germline values: CDR1 DFQATT, CDR2 SNEGSKA (reference sequence). The CDR3, as DNA: TGCAGTGCTAGTGAGGCGGGGGCATCTAACTATGGCTACACCTTC. It codes for CSASEAGASNYGYTF.

The chain uses TRBV7-8 and TRBJ1-2; 9 nucleotides line up with TRBD1. Per the germline V gene, CDR1 is SGHVS and CDR2 is FQNEAQ. V was clipped by 5 bases and J by 8 bases; unmatched bases: 12. This CDR3 contains 15 residues. The CDR3 is CASSPGTGIVRGYTF. DNA for the CDR3: TGTGCCAGCAGCCCAGGGACAGGGATAGTTCGCGGCTACACCTTC.

V is TRBV25-1 and J is TRBJ1-4; TRBD1 aligns across 7 bases. Germline CDR1 and CDR2: MGHDK and SYGVNS. With V trimmed by 7 bases and J by 4 bases, 6 bases remained unmatched. The CDR3 covers 14 residues. The CDR3 DNA follows: TGTGCCAGCAAACAGGGGTCCCATAATGAAAAACTGTTTTTT. Its translation is CASKQGSHNEKLFF.

This clone was observed a single time. The rearrangement uses TRBV5-5 and TRBJ1-2; D is ambiguous. CDR1 and CDR2 from the germline V gene are SGHKS and YYEKEE (reference sequence). V gave up 0 bases and J gave up 4 bases, with 10 bases separating them. CDR3 length: 14 amino acids. For the CDR3, the DNA is TGTGCCAGCAGCTTGGCCGCGAAGCTCTATGGCTACACCTTC. Its translation: CASSLAAKLYGYTF.

The rearrangement joins TRBV18 to TRBJ1-4; 10 nucleotides match TRBD1. CDR1 KGHSH and CDR2 LQKENI come from the germline V gene. CDR3 size: 13 residues. The ends lost 8 bases at V and 7 bases at J; junction bases unmatched: 4. The CDR3 DNA sequence: TGTGCCAGCCTGGGACAGGGGAGTGAAAAACTGTTTTTT. It yields the protein CASLGQGSEKLFF.

The rearrangement links TRBV2 to TRBJ1-2; 8 bases align to TRBD1. Germline lookup yields CDR1 SNHLY and CDR2 FYNNEI. J gave up 4 bases and V 6 bases, and 7 bases lay outside the gene matches. CDR3 size: 14 residues. The CDR3 is CASSQGAVGYGYTF. As DNA, the CDR3 is TGTGCCAGCAGCCAGGGGGCCGTCGGCTATGGCTACACCTTC.

This rearrangement joins TRBV3-1 (or the pseudogene TRBV3-2) to TRBJ1-5; possible D gene TRBD1, 6 bases. This CDR3 spans 15 amino acids. Germline loops: CDR1 LGHDT, CDR2 YNNKEL (reference sequence). Trimming took 3 bases from V and 0 from J, leaving 9 bases between them. CDR3 amino acids: CASSQGAISNQPQHF. CDR3 sequence (DNA): TGTGCCAGCAGCCAGGGGGCTATTAGCAATCAGCCCCAGCATTTT.

This chain links TRBV18 with TRBJ2-7; D possibly corresponds to TRBD2 (6 bases). The CDR3 length is 13 residues. Germline-derived CDR1 and CDR2 are KGHSH and LQKENI. Trimming removed 5 bases at V and 4 bases at J, with 12 bases between. In nucleotides, the CDR3 is TGTGCCAGCTCAGGAGGGGTGGCGTACGAGCAGTACTTC. It translates to CASSGGVAYEQYF. Combining the CDR3 with reference TRBV18 and TRBJ2-7 gives the whole variable domain NAGVMQNPRHLVRRRGQEARLRCSPMKGHSHVYWYRQLPEEGLKFMVYLQKENIIDESGMPKERFSAEFPKEGPSILRIQQVVRGDSAAYFCASSGGVAYEQYFGPGTRLTVT.

The chain links TRBV2 to TRBJ2-5; tentative D call: TRBD2 (6 bases). The CDR3 is 15 residues long. Germline CDR1 and CDR2: SNHLY and FYNNEI. The germline V and J ends were trimmed by 5 bases and 4 bases, with 17 bases remaining between them. The CDR3 sequence is CASSLPGGGGETQYF. The CDR3 DNA reads as TGTGCCAGCAGTCTCCCGGGTGGGGGAGGAGAGACCCAGTACTTC.

CDR3 DNA sequence: TGTGCCAGCTCACGGGCTAGCGGGGGGTCCGAAGGGCAGTTCTTC. Residues: CASSRASGGSEGQFF. The chain has TRBV18 and TRBJ2-1; 11 bases are shared with TRBD2. Germline CDR1 reads KGHSH; CDR2 reads LQKENI. Losses at the gene ends were 4 bases for V and 12 bases for J; bases not matched to a gene: 11. CDR3 length: 15 residues. Together with reference TRBV18 and TRBJ2-1, the CDR3 gives the full variable domain: NAGVMQNPRHLVRRRGQEARLRCSPMKGHSHVYWYRQLPEEGLKFMVYLQKENIIDESGMPKERFSAEFPKEGPSILRIQQVVRGDSAAYFCASSRASGGSEGQFFGPGTRLTVL.

The J gene is TRBJ1-4, the V gene TRBV2, with D tentatively TRBD1 (5 bases). V lost 7 bases to trimming and J lost 5 bases, with 11 bases between them. The CDR3 totals 13 residues. Germline CDR1 and CDR2: SNHLY and FYNNEI. For the CDR3, the DNA is TGTGCCAGCACTTTAGGGGAAAATGAAAAACTGTTTTTT. Translated: CASTLGENEKLFF. The full variable domain, with the rest looked up from reference TRBV2 and TRBJ1-4, is EPEVTQTPSHQVTQMGQEVILRCVPISNHLYFYWYRQILGQKVEFLVSFYNNEISEKSEIFDDQFSVERPDGSNFTLKIRSTKLEDSAMYFCASTLGENEKLFFGSGTQLSVL.

The chain carries TRBV24-1 and TRBJ2-3, with 8 bases fitting TRBD1. This CDR3 region has 15 residues. The ends lost 2 bases at V and 4 bases at J; junction bases unmatched: 4. CDR1 and CDR2 (germline): KGHDR, SFDVKD. The CDR3 here is CATSDSDRGPDTQYF. The DNA of the CDR3 is TGTGCCACCAGTGATTCTGACAGGGGCCCAGATACGCAGTATTTT.